This entry features one T cell receptor beta chain sequence. The entry originates in a study of blood T cell repertoires in COVID-19. Study-wide background: COVID-19 samples, acute and convalescent, were from the United States, Italy and Spain. From T cells, B-cell-depleted T cells, or PBMCs came the material, which was cDNA or gDNA.

Germline assignment: CDR1 MNHEY and CDR2 SMNVEV (reference sequence). The CDR3 extends over 14 amino acids. Trimming cost V 2 bases and J 0 bases, with 8 bases left between them. Authors' analysis steps: How many nucleated cells were present was estimated from reference gene primer amplification. Clones were read by immunoSEQ multiplex PCR, and TCRdb kept only the in-frame ones, dropping some. V and J calls and clone size are as listed in that table; D and trimming were resolved from the DNA. The profile covers under 75,000 clones, with around 86% appearing a single time and about 26% taken by the ten largest.

This sequence originates from a woman aged 80 or over with active or convalescent COVID-19. This rearrangement joins TRBV27 to TRBJ2-7; D remains ambiguous. The sequenced material came from peripheral blood. The DNA for the CDR3 is TGTGCCAGCAGTTTACAGGTCCGCTCCTACGAGCAGTACTTC. It codes for CASSLQVRSYEQYF.